This T cell receptor (beta chain) stems from a study of T cells in localized non-small cell lung cancer (dated by TCRdb to the early 2020s). A note on the overall study: Comparing tumors with uninvolved tumor-adjacent lungs, the study looked at the T cell repertoires of approximately 250 patients with early-stage NSCLC. The cohort comprised roughly 240 treatment-naïve NSCLC patients with resected, localized lung tumors. A mean age of around 66 years was recorded for the NSCLC patients, of whom some 130 were male and some 100 were female.

The immunoSEQ Assay was used to sequence TCR beta CDR3 regions from DNA. Under the source paper's analysis protocol: To compute T cell density, TCR beta template counts were normalized to usable DNA, which was estimated by amplifying housekeeping genes. Richness was estimated using the preseqR package, with extrapolation to 400,000 templates for PBMC samples and to 120,000 templates for tissue samples. Clonality was calculated as one minus Pielou's evenness. Tissue-enriched TCRs were identified by differential abundance testing using productive amino-acid clonotypes, minimum total count 5 and alpha 0.1. Repertoire overlap between compartments was quantified with the Jaccard Index and Morisita Overlap Index. TCR beta CDR3s were clustered by GLIPH together with public tetramer-defined viral CDR3s, and at least three viral sequences plus V-gene enrichment were required for viral motifs. TCRdb holds this immuneACCESS table with in-frame rearrangements only. Some clones are missing; in checked studies, unresolved V genes explain under half, and the rest has no known cause. Clonal size and the V and J genes are those of that table, whereas D and trimming came from the DNA. In all, the sample holds about 24,000 clones, and roughly 90% of those were seen once. In total, the top ten clones hold 13% to 15% of the sample.

Study-wide conclusions, independent of this receptor: Because of the exploratory design, TCR variables were selected using unadjusted p-values without false-discovery rate correction. The highest T cell clonality was observed in uninvolved tumor-adjacent lung, where clonality exceeded that of tumor, suggesting that antigenic responses were more focused in uninvolved tumor-adjacent lung. Because multi-region sequencing of the tumors was not done, intratumor heterogeneity could not be ruled out. A median of about 50 of the top 100 tumor clones turned up in the paired uninvolved adjacent lung, and approximately 30 of those clones also ranked among the top 100 of that same adjacent lung. Longer overall survival was associated with higher blood T cell density, whereas shorter survival was associated with higher adjacent-lung clonality.

Trimming removed 2 bases from V and 5 bases from J, leaving 11 bases between the germline ends. Looking up the germline V gene (reference sequence) yields CDR1 SGHNT and CDR2 YYREEE. Its CDR3 holds 13 amino acids, cysteine through phenylalanine. Only the CDR3 DNA stays, 39 bases, in frame from base 1. At diagnosis, peripheral blood, uninvolved tumor-adjacent lung and tumor were collected and were preserved as a mix of fresh-frozen and FFPE material. For TCR repertoire profiling, blood samples were analyzed as peripheral blood mononuclear cells. As regards this clone: It has no known antigen specificity. One base away there is no much larger clone; base qualities are not given.

The receptor's source is a man between 40 and 70 years old with stage III squamous cell lung carcinoma. The chain joins TRBV5-4 to TRBJ2-7; TRBD1 is a weak D gene call, 6 bases matching. The source material was peripheral blood, sampled before any cancer treatment. The CDR3 region reads CASSFEGEHEQYF. The base sequence is TGTGCCAGCAGCTTTGAGGGGGAGCACGAGCAGTACTTC.